This is a list of T cell receptor beta chains from one sample in a study of blood T cell repertoires in COVID-19. Profiled with immunoSEQ multiplex PCR; TCRdb holds only in-frame clones, not every one. The sample contains 270,000 or so clones, 85% to 90% of which appear only once. The sequenced sample was PBMCs or T cells enriched from blood (not recorded which). All receptors derive from a young woman with acute COVID-19. The CDR3 runs from the conserved cysteine through the conserved F or W. Each record gives: clone size, D gene, V gene, J gene, CDR3 DNA, CDR3 protein. The D gene is left open where the match is weak. For some rows the clone size is stated as once, few or many, or as a class when expanded; others skip it.

>NA|NA|TRBV19|TRBJ1-2
TGTGCCAGCCTTAGTATGTCAGGGGACGACTATGGCTACACCTTC
CASLSMSGDDYGYTF
>NA|TRBD2|TRBV29-1|TRBJ2-1
TGCAGCGTTGAACTAGGACTAGCGGGAGTCGGTGAGCAGTTCTTC
CSVELGLAGVGEQFF
>NA|TRBD2|TRBV6-5|TRBJ2-3
TGTGCCAGCAGTTACCAGGGACTACGCACAGATACGCAGTATTTT
CASSYQGLRTDTQYF
>once|TRBD2|TRBV3-1/TRBV3-2|TRBJ2-7
TGTGCCAGCAGCCTACCTTCCGGGACTAGCGGGATACGTGGCGAGCAGTACTTC
CASSLPSGTSGIRGEQYF
>NA|TRBD1|TRBV19|TRBJ1-4
TGTGCCATGGGCGGAGGGGGCGCCTCGGAAAAACTGTTTTTT
CAMGGGGASEKLFF
>NA|NA|TRBV11-2|TRBJ2-7
TGTGCCAGCAGCTTCGCCGGGACATTTAGCTACGAGCAGTACTTC
CASSFAGTFSYEQYF
>NA|NA|TRBV5-1|TRBJ1-5
TGCGCCAGCAGCTTGGGCGGGACCGTCGGCAATCAGCCCCAGCATTTT
CASSLGGTVGNQPQHF
>NA|TRBD2|TRBV19|TRBJ2-2
TGTGCCAGTATCGGACTAGCGGGAGGGATCGGGGAGCTGTTTTTT
CASIGLAGGIGELFF
>NA|NA|TRBV6-5|TRBJ1-6
TGTGCCAGCAGCGGCAGGGTGGGCAATTCACCCCTCCACTTT
CASSGRVGNSPLHF
>NA|TRBD2|TRBV7-2|TRBJ2-7
TGTGCCAGCAGCTTAGAGACTAGCGGGAGCGGATCCTACGAGCAGTACTTC
CASSLETSGSGSYEQYF
>NA|NA|TRBV5-6|TRBJ2-3
TGTGCCAGCAGCTTGGTTACGGGAGACGGCACAGATACGCAGTATTTT
CASSLVTGDGTDTQYF
>once|NA|TRBV18|TRBJ2-1
TGTGCCAGCTCACCATCGGACTCCCTGAGCTCCTACAATGAGCAGTTCTTC
CASSPSDSLSSYNEQFF
>NA|TRBD1|TRBV13|TRBJ1-3
TGTGCCAGCAGCTGGGGGACAGGGAACGGAAACACCATATATTTT
CASSWGTGNGNTIYF
>NA|TRBD2|TRBV6-5|TRBJ2-7
TGTGCCAGCACCAAGACACTAGCGGGAGTCCACGAGCAGTACTTC
CASTKTLAGVHEQYF
>many|TRBD2|TRBV30|TRBJ2-1
TGTGCCTGGACTAGCGGGAGTAGTGAGCAGTTCTTC
CAWTSGSSEQFF
>NA|NA|TRBV2|TRBJ2-5
TGTGCCAGCACCCTCCTCCTGACCAGGGGTCGAGAGACCCAGTACTTC
CASTLLLTRGRETQYF
>NA|TRBD2|TRBV5-1|TRBJ2-5
TGCGCCAGCAGCTTGGGTTCTAGCGGGAGGGGAGAGACCCAGTACTTC
CASSLGSSGRGETQYF
>NA|NA|TRBV6-2/TRBV6-3|TRBJ2-7
TGTGCCAGCAGTTACTCGCTCCGTACATACGAGCAGTACTTC
CASSYSLRTYEQYF
>NA|TRBD2|TRBV19|TRBJ2-3
TGTGCCAGTAGTCCGGGGACTAGCGGGAGTGTAGCAGATACGCAGTATTTT
CASSPGTSGSVADTQYF
>NA|TRBD1|TRBV19|TRBJ1-1
TGTGCCAGTAGGGCGACAGGGGCGGACACTGAAGCTTTCTTT
CASRATGADTEAFF
>few|NA|TRBV2|TRBJ1-2
TGTGCCAGCAGTGATATGGCAGGGGCGTATGGCTACACCTTC
CASSDMAGAYGYTF
>NA|TRBD2|TRBV4-1|TRBJ2-7
TGCGCCAGCAGCCAACCTTCAACTAGCGGGAGGTCCTACGAGCAGTACTTC
CASSQPSTSGRSYEQYF
>NA|TRBD1|TRBV12-3/TRBV12-4|TRBJ1-1
TGTGCCAGCAGTTTTCAGGGGGTCCCAGCTTTCTTT
CASSFQGVPAFF
>NA|NA|TRBV11-2|TRBJ2-2
TGTGCCAGCAGCCGTGACTACACCGGGGAGCTGTTTTTT
CASSRDYTGELFF
>once|NA|TRBV9|TRBJ2-1
TGTGCCAGCAGCGTAGGGGGCAGGGGTTACAATGAGCAGTTCTTC
CASSVGGRGYNEQFF
>NA|TRBD2|TRBV4-1|TRBJ2-7
TGCGCCAGCAGCCAAGACCAGCGGGAGACGTACGAGCAGTACTTC
CASSQDQRETYEQYF
>once|NA|TRBV5-4|TRBJ2-2
TGTGCCAGCAGCTGGGAAACAGGGGGGGGAAACACCGGGGAGCTGTTTTTT
CASSWETGGGNTGELFF
>once|NA|TRBV28|TRBJ1-2
TGTGCCAGCAGTCTTTCGAGTGTGTGGGCAAATGGCTACACCTTC
CASSLSSVWANGYTF
>once|TRBD1|TRBV29-1|TRBJ1-5
TGCAGCGTTGGACAGGGTAGCAATCAGCCCCAGCATTTT
CSVGQGSNQPQHF
>NA|NA|TRBV13|TRBJ2-5
TGTGCCAGCAGCTTAGGCCCGGGTGATGGAGAGACCCAGTACTTC
CASSLGPGDGETQYF
>NA|TRBD1|TRBV19|TRBJ1-1
TGTGCCAGTAGTAACCCCTACAGGGGGCGGTTGGTGAACACTGAAGCTTTCTTT
CASSNPYRGRLVNTEAFF
>NA|TRBD1|TRBV7-9|TRBJ2-1
TGTGCCAGCAGTCTACAGGGGAACGAGCAGTTCTTC
CASSLQGNEQFF
>NA|NA|TRBV24-1|TRBJ2-1
TGTGCCACCAGTGCTGGAGATGAGCAGTTCTTC
CATSAGDEQFF
>NA|TRBD1|TRBV28|TRBJ1-5
TGTGCCAGCAGTTCCGATCCCGGGACAGGGGGATCTCAGCCCCAGCATTTT
CASSSDPGTGGSQPQHF
>NA|TRBD1|TRBV28|TRBJ2-1
TGTGCCAGCAGTTTCGGAAAGACAGGGAGTAATGAGCAGTTCTTC
CASSFGKTGSNEQFF
>NA|NA|TRBV11-2|TRBJ2-3
TGTGCCAGCAGTCTCGCACGGGAGCGTCATACAGATACGCAGTATTTT
CASSLARERHTDTQYF
>NA|TRBD2|TRBV28|TRBJ2-7
TGTGCCAGCAGTAGCCCCGGGACTAGCGGGAACGAGCAGTACTTC
CASSSPGTSGNEQYF
>few|TRBD1|TRBV11-2|TRBJ2-3
TGTGCCAGCAGCGTTCTTGGACAGGACTCAGATACGCAGTATTTT
CASSVLGQDSDTQYF
>NA|TRBD2|TRBV4-1|TRBJ2-7
TGCGCCAGCAGCCCGACGACTAGCGGGAGACCCGAGCAGTACTTC
CASSPTTSGRPEQYF
>NA|TRBD1|TRBV28|TRBJ1-2
TGTGCCACTATAGGGGGCGGTTCTAACTATGGCTACACCTTC
CATIGGGSNYGYTF
>once|TRBD2|TRBV11-2|TRBJ2-1
TGTGCCAGCAGACCCGGGACTAGCGCCGGTGAGCAGTTCTTC
CASRPGTSAGEQFF
>NA|NA|TRBV5-1|TRBJ1-4
TGCGCCAGCAGCTTGGATGGAGGGTCGGGCGAAAAACTGTTTTTT
CASSLDGGSGEKLFF
>NA|NA|TRBV12-3/TRBV12-4|TRBJ2-3
TGTGCCAGCACAGTCGCTAGCACAGATACGCAGTATTTT
CASTVASTDTQYF
>NA|NA|TRBV18|TRBJ2-2
TGTGCCAGCTCACCACAATCCCAACATACCGGGGAGCTGTTTTTT
CASSPQSQHTGELFF
>NA|TRBD1|TRBV29-1|TRBJ2-1
TGCAGCGTAGCCGGGACAGGTTGGGATGAGCAGTTCTTC
CSVAGTGWDEQFF
>NA|NA|TRBV19|TRBJ2-1
TGTGCCAGTAGTATGGAACAGGGATCGTTCTTCTTC
CASSMEQGSFFF
>NA|NA|TRBV6-1|TRBJ1-5
TGTGCCAGCAGTGAACAGATTAATCAGCCCCAGCATTTT
CASSEQINQPQHF
>NA|NA|TRBV21-1|TRBJ2-3
TGTGCCAGCAGCTCCCCCGAGGGCAGGACTAAATGCACAGATACGCAGTATTTT
CASSSPEGRTKCTDTQYF
>NA|TRBD1|TRBV29-1|TRBJ1-2
TGCAGCGTCCCTACGACAGGGTCCAACTATGGCTACACCTTC
CSVPTTGSNYGYTF
>NA|NA|TRBV15|TRBJ1-5
TGTGCCACCAGCAGAGATTTTGGTTCTATTCGTCAGCCCCAGCATTTT
CATSRDFGSIRQPQHF
>NA|NA|TRBV6-5|TRBJ1-1
TGTGCCAGCAGTCTAATTTCGAACACTGAAGCTTTCTTT
CASSLISNTEAFF
>NA|NA|TRBV28|TRBJ1-3
TGTGCCAGCACCCCCGGTGTTCTGGACACCATATATTTT
CASTPGVLDTIYF
>NA|TRBD2|TRBV15|TRBJ2-1
TGTGCCACCAGCAGAGATAAGGGCCTAGCGGTCCACAATGAGCAGTTCTTC
CATSRDKGLAVHNEQFF
>NA|TRBD2|TRBV28|TRBJ2-1
TGTGCCAGCAGTTCAGCGGGAGGGGACAATGAGCAGTTCTTC
CASSSAGGDNEQFF
>NA|TRBD1|TRBV10-3|TRBJ1-1
TGTGCCATCAGCTCCGGGACAGGGGAAGCTTTCTTT
CAISSGTGEAFF
>NA|TRBD2|TRBV28|TRBJ2-7
TGTGCCAGCAGTTCGACTAGCGGGAGTTTCAACGAGCAGTACTTC
CASSSTSGSFNEQYF
>once|TRBD1|TRBV6-5|TRBJ1-2
TGTGCCAGCGCGGGACAGGCGGGCTATGGCTACACCTTC
CASAGQAGYGYTF
>once|NA|TRBV21-1|TRBJ2-1
TGTGCCAGCAGCACAAACTTACTAGCGGGAGTTAGTTACCAGTTCTTC
CASSTNLLAGVSYQFF
>NA|NA|TRBV5-1|TRBJ1-1
TGCGCCAGCAGCTTGGGGGCCGGGAAGAACACTGAAGCTTTCTTT
CASSLGAGKNTEAFF